These 11 T cell receptor beta chains share one sample of origin, sequenced in a study of T cell responses to AZD1222 COVID-19 vaccine. Assay: immunoSEQ multiplex PCR; the TCRdb copy retains only in-frame clones and omits some. The table has over 100,000 clones, around 90% seen once. This sample comprised peripheral blood, obtained on day 0 of AZD1222 vaccination. These receptor sequences come from an adult in good health.

The rearrangement uses TRBV4-1 and TRBJ2-3; 7 bases fit TRBD2. J lost 3 bases, V lost 0 bases, and 12 bases had no gene match. In germline, CDR1 is MGHRA, CDR2 YSYEKL. This CDR3 has 18 amino acids. The CDR3 nucleotides are TGCGCCAGCAGCCAAGAACCCGGTGGACTAGTAGGTACAGATACGCAGTATTTT. Protein product: CASSQEPGGLVGTDTQYF.

The CDR3 nucleotides read TGTGCCAGCAGCCCCTGGACTAGCGGGAGCGACAATGAGCAGTTCTTC. It encodes CASSPWTSGSDNEQFF. The chain employs TRBV5-4 and TRBJ2-1; TRBD2 aligns across 13 bases. The V and J ends lost 4 bases and 5 bases, in that order; junction bases with no gene match: 6. CDR1 and CDR2 from the germline V gene are SGHNT and YYREEE (reference sequence). The CDR3 consists of 16 residues.

The gene calls are TRBV20-1 and TRBJ2-5; D is unresolved. The CDR3 covers 11 residues. Germline CDR1 is DFQATT and CDR2 is SNEGSKA (reference sequence). Deletions cut 3 bases from V and 2 bases from J, with 4 bases between. The CDR3 region is CSARIQETQYF. The CDR3 nucleotides are TGCAGTGCTAGGATACAAGAGACCCAGTACTTC.

The chain carries TRBV6-5 and TRBJ2-1, with 7 bases aligning to TRBD2. The V segment lost 6 bases and the J segment 6 bases; nucleotides outside the gene matches: 8. The CDR3 length is 14 residues. Germline CDR1 MNHEY, CDR2 SVGAGI. CDR3 protein: CASRGWGGVNEQFF. Written as DNA, the CDR3 is TGTGCCAGCAGGGGATGGGGAGGGGTCAATGAGCAGTTCTTC.

V and J are TRBV5-6 and TRBJ1-3, with D hard to call. V was pared by 1 base and J by 0 bases, with 2 bases between. The CDR3 is made up of 13 amino acids. CDR1 is SGHDT, CDR2 YYEEEE, per germline. CDR3 in DNA: TGTGCCAGCAGCTTGACCTCTGGAAACACCATATATTTT. This sequence encodes CASSLTSGNTIYF.

V is TRBV18 and J is TRBJ1-5, with D maybe TRBD1 (6 bases). Per germline, CDR1 KGHSH and CDR2 LQKENI. The CDR3 has 15 amino acids. Trimming shortened V by 5 bases and J by 2 bases, and 13 bases separated the two germline ends. This chain's CDR3 is CASSSRDMGNQPQHF. The DNA of the CDR3 is TGTGCCAGCTCATCCCGGGACATGGGCAATCAGCCCCAGCATTTT.

This clone was picked up one time. The rearrangement joins TRBV10-3 to TRBJ2-7; no clear D gene. The CDR3 consists of 9 residues. Germline lookup yields CDR1 ENHRY and CDR2 SYGVKD. With 6 bases removed from V and 6 bases from J, the gap between germline ends came to 3 bases. Here the CDR3 reads CAISGEQYF. The DNA for the CDR3 is TGTGCCATCAGCGGCGAGCAGTACTTC.

The chain has TRBV7-6 and TRBJ2-5; D remains unclear. The CDR3 loop spans 15 amino acids. Per the germline V gene, CDR1 is SGHVS and CDR2 is FNYEAQ. Trimming removed 1 base at V and 2 bases at J, with 11 bases between. CDR3 amino acids: CASSLGLHKQETQYF. For the CDR3, the DNA is TGTGCCAGCAGCTTAGGGTTACATAAACAAGAGACCCAGTACTTC. The full variable domain, with the rest looked up from reference TRBV7-6 and TRBJ2-5, is GAGVSQSPRYKVTKRGQDVALRCDPISGHVSLYWYRQALGQGPEFLTYFNYEAQQDKSGLPNDRFSAERPEGSISTLTIQRTEQRDSAMYRCASSLGLHKQETQYFGPGTRLLVL.

The rearrangement uses TRBV6-5 and TRBJ2-5; 9 positions match TRBD2. After removal of 5 bases from V and 2 bases from J, the junction contained 6 bases not matched to a gene. This CDR3 comprises 15 residues. The germline CDR1 and CDR2 sequences are MNHEY and SVGAGI. Written as DNA, the CDR3 is TGTGCCAGCAGTACTCTAAGCGGGGGGCAAGAGACCCAGTACTTC. Translated: CASSTLSGGQETQYF.

CDR3 nucleotides: TGTGCCAGCAGCCGACAGGGTCAATCGAACACCATATATTTT. This codes for CASSRQGQSNTIYF. V usage is TRBV3-1 (or the pseudogene TRBV3-2) and J usage is TRBJ1-3, with TRBD1 identical over 7 bases. With V trimmed by 4 bases and J by 7 bases, 7 bases remained unmatched. The CDR3 spans 14 residues. CDR1 is LGHDT and CDR2 is YNNKEL in the germline V gene (reference sequence).

The gene calls are TRBV18 and TRBJ1-1; D gene ambiguous. The CDR3 loop spans 13 amino acids. Trimming took 0 bases from V and 7 from J, leaving 9 bases between them. Germline V CDR1 and CDR2: KGHSH, LQKENI. CDR3 DNA: TGTGCCAGCTCACCACCTTCGGATGGTGAAGCTTTCTTT. Its protein product is CASSPPSDGEAFF.